Following are 26 T cell receptor beta chains from one sample sequenced in a study of response to subunit inactivated influenza vaccine. In TCRdb, the RT-PCR reads were re-called with MiXCR into one record per CDR3 protein. The table shows under 950,000 distinct CDR3 sequences, with 21% occurring only once. The sequencing here drew on PBMCs from blood, taken 5 days after vaccination. The receptors derive from a man aged 50 to 60 who received an inactivated influenza vaccine.

V usage is TRBV4-2 and J usage is TRBJ2-7; the D gene is possibly TRBD1 (5 bases). The CDR3 contains 16 residues. With 0 bases removed from V and 0 bases from J, the gap between germline ends came to 12 bases. Germline V CDR1 and CDR2: LGHNA, YNFKEQ. In DNA, the CDR3 is TGTGCCAGCAGCCAAGATGTAGGGGCAAGCTCCTACGAGCAGTACTTC. Its protein product is CASSQDVGASSYEQYF.

This clonotype was seen a few times. The rearrangement links TRBV5-1 to TRBJ2-1, with TRBD1 matching over 8 bases. V lost 4 bases to trimming and J lost 8 bases; unmatched junction nucleotides: 8. In germline, CDR1 is SGHRS, CDR2 YFSETQ. The CDR3 length is 14 residues. CDR3 loop: CASSKDRDRDEQFF. As DNA, the CDR3 is TGCGCCAGCAGCAAGGACAGGGATAGGGATGAGCAGTTCTTC.

J is TRBJ2-7 and V is TRBV19, with D possibly matching TRBD2 (5 bases). V lost 4 bases and J lost 2, with 12 bases in between. Per the germline V gene, CDR1 is LNHDA and CDR2 is SQIVND (reference sequence). The CDR3 runs to 14 residues. The CDR3 reads CASSSRVTTYEQYF. The CDR3 coding sequence is TGTGCCAGTAGTAGTAGGGTGACTACCTACGAGCAGTACTTC.

The chain links TRBV14 to TRBJ2-2; the match to TRBD1 covers 8 bases. The germline V gene encodes CDR1 SGHDN and CDR2 FVKESK. The V gene end was trimmed by 4 bases and the J gene end by 5 bases; junction bases not matched to a gene: 9. There are 16 residues in the CDR3. The CDR3, as DNA: TGTGCCAGCAGCCCCCTCGGGACAGGTGGAACCGGGGAGCTGTTTTTT. Amino acid sequence: CASSPLGTGGTGELFF.

This clonotype has only a few counts. V is TRBV7-9 and J is TRBJ2-7; D not resolved. Germline CDR1 reads SEHNR; CDR2 reads FQNEAQ (reference sequence). Trimming removed 1 base from V and 3 bases from J, with 13 bases in between. The CDR3 is 15 residues long. This CDR3 is CASSLVDRPVYEQYF. The CDR3, as DNA: TGTGCCAGCAGCTTAGTCGATCGGCCCGTCTACGAGCAGTACTTC. The full variable domain, rest sourced from reference TRBV7-9 and TRBJ2-7, is DTGVSQNPRHKITKRGQNVTFRCDPISEHNRLYWYRQTLGQGPEFLTYFQNEAQLEKSRLLSDRFSAERPKGSFSTLEIQRTEQGDSAMYLCASSLVDRPVYEQYFGPGTRLTVT.

J is TRBJ2-7 and V is TRBV6-2 or TRBV6-3, with TRBD1 matching 10 bases. Unmatched junction bases numbered 9, after V lost 5 bases and J lost 5 bases. This CDR3 has 15 amino acids. The germline gives CDR1 MNHEY, CDR2 SVGEGT. The CDR3 loop is CASSPPGQGFNEQYF. The DNA for the CDR3 is TGTGCCAGCAGTCCTCCGGGACAGGGGTTCAACGAGCAGTACTTC.

This clonotype appeared a few times. The V and J genes are TRBV6-2 or TRBV6-3 and TRBJ2-3; 9 positions agree with TRBD1. After removal of 3 bases from V and 3 bases from J, the junction contained 10 bases not matched to a gene. Per the germline V gene, CDR1 is MNHEY and CDR2 is SVGEGT. The CDR3 sequence is 17 residues long. In DNA form, the CDR3 reads TGTGCCAGCAGTTATCTACCGGGACAGGGAATAACAGATACGCAGTATTTT. Translated, it gives CASSYLPGQGITDTQYF.

This clonotype was counted between two and nine times. The chain links TRBV7-2 to TRBJ2-1; 8 nucleotides line up with TRBD2. The junction had 4 bases not matched to a gene; V was cut back by 7 bases and J by 8 bases. CDR3 length equals 12 residues. Germline V CDR1 and CDR2: SGHTA, FQGNSA. The CDR3 loop is CASTHSGDEQFF. In DNA, the CDR3 is TGTGCCAGCACCCATAGCGGGGATGAGCAGTTCTTC. Using reference TRBV7-2 and TRBJ2-1 for the parts outside the CDR3, the full variable domain is GAGVSQSPSNKVTEKGKDVELRCDPISGHTALYWYRQSLGQGLEFLIYFQGNSAPDKSGLPSDRFSAERTGGSVSTLTIQRTQQEDSAVYLCASTHSGDEQFFGPGTRLTVL.

The chain joins TRBV10-3 to TRBJ2-7, with D possibly matching TRBD2 (6 bases). The CDR3 length is 13 residues. Per the germline V gene, CDR1 is ENHRY and CDR2 is SYGVKD. V was trimmed by 2 bases and J by 6 bases, leaving 11 bases between them. As DNA, the CDR3 is TGTGCCATCAGTGAGCAGACCGGGAGCGAGCAGTACTTC. Its translation is CAISEQTGSEQYF.

The V and J genes are TRBV25-1 and TRBJ2-5; the D gene is possibly TRBD2 (7 bases). The V gene lost 1 base and the J gene lost 1 base, with 10 bases spanning the gap. CDR1 is MGHDK and CDR2 is SYGVNS in the germline V gene. This CDR3 region has 15 residues. CDR3 residues: CASSEFGGPQETQYF. CDR3 nucleotides: TGTGCCAGCAGTGAATTCGGGGGGCCCCAAGAGACCCAGTACTTC. The entire variable domain, with the rest obtained from reference TRBV25-1 and TRBJ2-5, is as follows: EADIYQTPRYLVIGTGKKITLECSQTMGHDKMYWYQQDPGMELHLIHYSYGVNSTEKGDLSSESTVSRIRTEHFPLTLESARPSHTSQYLCASSEFGGPQETQYFGPGTRLLVL.

This clonotype was counted many times. This chain uses TRBV12-3 or TRBV12-4 with TRBJ1-2, with TRBD1 matching over 9 bases. The CDR3 has 14 amino acids. V was clipped by 0 bases and J by 5 bases; unmatched bases: 1. The CDR3 here is CASSLAGTGYGYTF. The CDR3 DNA follows: TGTGCCAGCAGTTTAGCCGGGACAGGGTATGGCTACACCTTC.

The chain recombines TRBV20-1 with TRBJ1-2; D unclear. V was pared by 0 bases and J by 8 bases, with 13 bases between. The CDR3 extends over 13 amino acids. Germline CDR1 is DFQATT and CDR2 is SNEGSKA (reference sequence). The CDR3: CSARDLSEKGYTF. The CDR3 DNA reads TGCAGTGCTAGAGATCTGTCAGAGAAGGGCTACACCTTC.

This clonotype was seen a single time. The rearrangement uses TRBV11-2 and TRBJ2-3; no clear D gene. The V and J ends lost 0 bases and 2 bases respectively, with 12 bases between them. The CDR3 is made up of 16 amino acids. Per the germline V gene, CDR1 is SGHAT and CDR2 is FQNNGV. In DNA, the CDR3 is TGTGCCAGCAGCTTAGAGGTGACACTGCACACAGATACGCAGTATTTT. Encoded protein: CASSLEVTLHTDTQYF.

This chain links TRBV21-1 with TRBJ2-5; the table assigns TRBD2, which was not confirmed against the DNA. TRBV21-1 is listed as a pseudogene. The CDR3 is 14 residues long. CDR3 DNA: TGTGCCAGCAGCAAAGTCGGCGGGCAAGAGACCCAGTACTTC. Its translation: CASSKVGGQETQYF.

CDR3 loop: CSVEPGSSGRGEQFF. CDR3 nucleotides: TGCAGCGTTGAACCAGGGTCTAGCGGGAGGGGAGAGCAGTTCTTC. This chain connects TRBV29-1 to TRBJ2-1, with 12 bases matching TRBD2. Germline lookup yields CDR1 SQVTM and CDR2 ANQGSEA. The V gene end was trimmed by 2 bases and the J gene end by 10 bases; junction bases not matched to a gene: 9. The CDR3 contains 15 residues.

This clonotype was observed a few times. This chain connects TRBV15 to TRBJ2-7, with a weak D call TRBD1 (5 bases). Germline V gene lookup returns CDR1 LNHNV and CDR2 YYDKDF (reference sequence). The CDR3 totals 14 residues. Trimming shortened V by 1 base and J by 2 bases, and 9 bases separated the two germline ends. The CDR3 nucleotides read TGTGCCACCAGCAGAGTACAGGCCACCTACGAGCAGTACTTC. Translating gives CATSRVQATYEQYF. Full variable domain (remainder filled in from reference TRBV15 and TRBJ2-7): DAMVIQNPRYQVTQFGKPVTLSCSQTLNHNVMYWYQQKSSQAPKLLFHYYDKDFNNEADTPDNFQSRRPNTSFCFLDIRSPGLGDTAMYLCATSRVQATYEQYFGPGTRLTVT.

The rearrangement joins TRBV7-9 to TRBJ2-3; 11 bases align to TRBD1. J lost 2 bases, V lost 5 bases, and 3 bases had no gene match. Germline assignment: CDR1 SEHNR and CDR2 FQNEAQ (reference sequence). The CDR3 runs 15 residues. CDR3 sequence (DNA): TGTGCCAGCAGCGGGACAGGGGGTCCCACAGATACGCAGTATTTT. Translating it yields CASSGTGGPTDTQYF.

This chain connects TRBV12-3 or TRBV12-4 to TRBJ1-5; 9 bases are shared with TRBD1. Trimming removed 3 bases from V and 3 bases from J; junction bases left unmatched: 9. This CDR3 region has 17 residues. The CDR3 protein is CASSFGPRDRVNQPQHF. CDR3 DNA sequence: TGTGCCAGCAGTTTTGGCCCCCGGGACAGGGTCAATCAGCCCCAGCATTTT.

The sample holds a few counts of this clonotype. The rearrangement links TRBV7-2 to TRBJ2-2, with 10 bases aligning to TRBD1. The V gene end was trimmed by 5 bases and the J gene end by 9 bases; junction bases not matched to a gene: 9. This CDR3 contains 15 residues. CDR1 and CDR2 (germline): SGHTA, FQGNSA. CDR3 amino acids: CASSQGTGVARELFF. The CDR3 nucleotides read TGTGCCAGCAGCCAAGGGACAGGGGTAGCTCGGGAGCTGTTTTTT.

V is TRBV20-1 and J is TRBJ2-3, with 7 bases matching TRBD2. V lost 1 base, J lost 3 bases, and 7 bases stayed unmatched. The CDR3 length is 15 residues. The germline V gene encodes CDR1 DFQATT and CDR2 SNEGSKA (reference sequence). The CDR3, as DNA: TGCAGTGCTAGAGGAAGGAGTAGCGGGACAGATACGCAGTATTTT. It specifies CSARGRSSGTDTQYF.

V usage is TRBV20-1 and J usage is TRBJ2-7; D uncertain. The V end was cut by 2 bases, the J end by 4 bases, with 6 bases between. CDR1 and CDR2 from the germline V gene are DFQATT and SNEGSKA (reference sequence). This CDR3 has 11 residues. DNA of the CDR3: TGCAGTGCTAGATTCGCTTACGAGCAGTACTTC. Protein product: CSARFAYEQYF.

This sequence joins TRBV7-8 and TRBJ2-1; maybe TRBD1 (5 bases). V was trimmed by 5 bases and J by 2 bases, leaving 13 bases between them. The CDR3 is 15 residues long. The germline CDR1 and CDR2 sequences are SGHVS and FQNEAQ. The CDR3 DNA sequence: TGTGCCAGCAGCCTCACAGGCGCACCCTACAATGAGCAGTTCTTC. Translating gives CASSLTGAPYNEQFF.

The table lists this clonotype with a few counts. J is TRBJ2-7 and V is TRBV3-1; 7 bases align to TRBD1. This CDR3 is built from 14 residues. The trim removed 0 bases at V and 2 bases at J, leaving 1 base unmatched. Germline CDR1 LGHDT, CDR2 YNNKEL (reference sequence). CDR3 residues: CASSQDTGAYEQYF. DNA for the CDR3: TGTGCCAGCAGCCAAGATACAGGGGCCTACGAGCAGTACTTC.

This clonotype has only a few counts. The chain has TRBV6-1 and TRBJ1-4, with D possibly being TRBD1 (5 bases). Germline V CDR1 and CDR2: MNHNS, SASEGT. With 4 bases removed from V and 10 bases from J, the gap between germline ends came to 7 bases. The CDR3 has 11 amino acids. The CDR3 protein is CASSVRGKLFF. CDR3 coding DNA: TGTGCCAGCAGTGTAAGGGGAAAACTGTTTTTT.

This clonotype was observed a handful of times. This sequence joins TRBV12-3 or TRBV12-4 and TRBJ1-1; D unresolved. The CDR3 runs to 13 residues. V was pared by 1 base and J by 4 bases, with 7 bases between. CDR3 region: CASSLGAVTEAFF. CDR3 coding DNA: TGTGCCAGCAGTTTAGGGGCGGTCACTGAAGCTTTCTTT.

This clonotype appeared a few times. The genes are TRBV4-1 and TRBJ1-6; perhaps TRBD1 as D (5 bases). The V gene's germline CDR1 is MGHRA and CDR2 YSYEKL. Trimming removed 0 bases from V and 13 bases from J, with 16 bases in between. The CDR3 runs 15 residues. The CDR3 reads CASSQDRGAWSPLHF. The CDR3 region has the DNA TGCGCCAGCAGCCAAGATCGAGGGGCTTGGTCCCCCCTCCACTTT.